What follows are 30 T cell receptor beta chains derived from one specimen sequenced in a study of shared clonotypes between healthy human individuals. Sequenced by immunoSEQ multiplex PCR; TCRdb stores in-frame clones only, minus some. The table has about 600,000 clones, around 97% seen once. The sample taken for sequencing was naive CD4+ T cells sorted from blood. The subset here: CD45RA+ positively selected. These receptors all stem from a woman in her 30s in good health.

The chain uses TRBV2 and TRBJ2-3; TRBD1 agrees at 7 bases. Germline assignment: CDR1 SNHLY and CDR2 FYNNEI. The CDR3 extends over 15 amino acids. Trimming at V came to 5 bases and at J to 2 bases, leaving 7 bases not matched to a gene. CDR3 in DNA: TGTGCCAGCAGTAAGTTACAGGGGACCACAGATACGCAGTATTTT. Translation gives CASSKLQGTTDTQYF.

This chain connects TRBV5-1 to TRBJ1-1, with D unclear. The CDR3 covers 14 residues. CDR1 is SGHRS and CDR2 is YFSETQ in the germline V gene. V lost 0 bases, J lost 5 bases, and 11 bases lay in between. DNA of the CDR3: TGCGCCAGCAGCTTGGGTCCCGGGGAGACTGAAGCTTTCTTT. It codes for CASSLGPGETEAFF.

CDR3 nucleotide sequence: TGTGCCAGCAGGAGGACTAGAGGTTACAATGAGCAGTTCTTC. Translated, it gives CASRRTRGYNEQFF. The rearrangement joins TRBV6-5 to TRBJ2-1, with 7 bases fitting TRBD2. Germline CDR1 and CDR2: MNHEY and SVGAGI. V gave up 6 bases and J gave up 4 bases; unmatched junction bases: 6. The CDR3 spans 14 residues.

Notes on this clone: The sample has other DNA sequences that encode this CDR3 too. The chain uses TRBV5-1 and TRBJ1-1; D unresolved. From germline, CDR1 is SGHRS and CDR2 YFSETQ. This CDR3 region has 14 residues. Trimming removed 0 bases from V and 1 base from J, with 7 bases in between. CDR3 protein: CASSLGSGNTEAFF. The CDR3, as DNA: TGCGCCAGCAGCTTGGGTTCAGGGAACACTGAAGCTTTCTTT.

The rearrangement links TRBV2 to TRBJ2-5; D is uncertain. The CDR3 has 11 amino acids. Looked up from germline, CDR1 is SNHLY and CDR2 is FYNNEI. V was cut by 5 bases and J by 11 bases, with 12 bases left in between. The CDR3 protein is CASSTRRPQYF. The DNA of the CDR3 is TGTGCCAGCAGTACACGACGGCCGCAGTACTTC. Drawing the rest from reference TRBV2 and TRBJ2-5, the complete variable domain is EPEVTQTPSHQVTQMGQEVILRCVPISNHLYFYWYRQILGQKVEFLVSFYNNEISEKSEIFDDQFSVERPDGSNFTLKIRSTKLEDSAMYFCASSTRRPQYFGPGTRLLVL.

The genes are TRBV10-3 and TRBJ1-3, with D unresolved. The CDR3 totals 13 residues. Per germline, CDR1 ENHRY and CDR2 SYGVKD. V lost 11 bases, J lost 0 bases, and 11 bases lay in between. The DNA for the CDR3 is TGTGCCGCTCGATGGTCCTCTGGAAACACCATATATTTT. Amino acids: CAARWSSGNTIYF.

The J gene is TRBJ1-2, the V gene TRBV27; 7 positions agree with TRBD1. The CDR3 is 12 amino acids. Germline CDR1 is MNHEY and CDR2 is SMNVEV (reference sequence). V was clipped by 6 bases and J by 9 bases; unmatched bases: 7. The CDR3 sequence is CASRTGPFSYTF. CDR3 DNA sequence: TGTGCCAGCAGGACAGGGCCTTTTAGCTACACCTTC.

V and J are TRBV2 and TRBJ2-5; the match to TRBD2 covers 11 bases. This CDR3 has 14 amino acids. Germline CDR1 SNHLY, CDR2 FYNNEI. Unmatched junction bases numbered 4, after V lost 7 bases and J lost 3 bases. CDR3 loop: CASTGTSGEETQYF. As DNA, the CDR3 is TGTGCCAGCACCGGGACTAGCGGAGAAGAGACCCAGTACTTC.

This chain uses TRBV28 with TRBJ2-2; TRBD2 matches 14 bases. The trim removed 6 bases at V and 7 bases at J, leaving 10 bases unmatched. This CDR3 is 17 amino acids long. Germline V CDR1 and CDR2: MDHEN, SYDVKM. The CDR3 sequence: CASSKRGLAGVVGELFF. DNA of the CDR3: TGTGCCAGCAGCAAACGGGGACTAGCGGGAGTGGTCGGGGAGCTGTTTTTT.

V usage is TRBV5-1 and J usage is TRBJ1-2, with 7 nucleotides matching TRBD1. This CDR3 comprises 14 residues. V dropped 1 base and J dropped 7; count of bases not matched to a gene: 7. CDR1 and CDR2 from the germline V gene are SGHRS and YFSETQ. The CDR3 coding sequence is TGCGCCAGCAGCTTGCCCCGGACAGGCCGTGGCTACACCTTC. Translation: CASSLPRTGRGYTF.

In this sample, this clone turned up once. The rearrangement joins TRBV7-8 to TRBJ2-3; 13 nucleotides align to TRBD2. V lost 4 bases and J lost 2; bases outside the gene matches: 6. This CDR3 is 17 amino acids long. The germline V gene encodes CDR1 SGHVS and CDR2 FQNEAQ. The CDR3 DNA reads TGTGCCAGCAGCTCCCCGGGACTAGCGGGATACACAGATACGCAGTATTTT. Protein sequence: CASSSPGLAGYTDTQYF.

The CDR3 region has the DNA TGCGCCAGCAGCTTTAGCCCTACTAGCGGCTCCTACAATGAGCAGTTCTTC. Translation: CASSFSPTSGSYNEQFF. This chain connects TRBV5-1 to TRBJ2-1, with TRBD2 identical over 8 bases. The CDR3 sequence is 17 residues long. Germline V CDR1 and CDR2: SGHRS, YFSETQ. The V gene end was trimmed by 2 bases and the J gene end by 0 bases; junction bases not matched to a gene: 7.

The rearrangement uses TRBV7-2 and TRBJ2-1; tentatively, D is TRBD1 or TRBD2 (5 bases each). Germline V gene data show CDR1 as SGHTA and CDR2 as FQGNSA. V gave up 5 bases and J gave up 5 bases, with 10 bases separating them. The CDR3 extends over 13 amino acids. CDR3 loop: CASSRGLDNEQFF. In nucleotides, the CDR3 is TGTGCCAGCAGCCGGGGCCTAGACAATGAGCAGTTCTTC.

The CDR3 here is CASSQPTGANEKLFF. The CDR3, as DNA: TGCGCCAGCAGCCAACCGACAGGGGCTAATGAAAAACTGTTTTTT. V usage is TRBV4-1 and J usage is TRBJ1-4; 8 bases line up with TRBD1. Germline loops: CDR1 MGHRA, CDR2 YSYEKL. The CDR3 runs 15 residues. V lost 2 bases and J lost 3; bases outside the gene matches: 2.

The chain carries TRBV6-6 and TRBJ2-2, with D unresolved. The CDR3 spans 14 residues. The germline CDR1 and CDR2 sequences are MNHNY and SVGAGI (reference sequence). V was cut by 2 bases and J by 1 base, with 5 bases left in between. The CDR3 sequence is CASSYQQNTGELFF. The CDR3 DNA follows: TGTGCCAGCAGTTACCAGCAGAACACCGGGGAGCTGTTTTTT.

This chain joins TRBV10-3 and TRBJ1-1; maybe TRBD1 (5 bases). Per the germline V gene, CDR1 is ENHRY and CDR2 is SYGVKD. The CDR3 covers 14 residues. V lost 10 bases, J lost 0 bases, and 15 bases lay in between. For the CDR3, the DNA is TGTGCCAGCGCCATTGCGGGGCTGAACACTGAAGCTTTCTTT. Translated, it gives CASAIAGLNTEAFF.

This chain joins TRBV27 and TRBJ2-7, with 10 bases that match TRBD1. From germline, CDR1 is MNHEY and CDR2 SMNVEV (reference sequence). This CDR3 is 14 amino acids long. Germline trimming cut 4 bases from V and 2 bases from J; bases unmatched to any gene: 2. CDR3 coding DNA: TGTGCCAGCAGTTCAGGACAGGGGGCCTACGAGCAGTACTTC. As protein: CASSSGQGAYEQYF.

This CDR3 is CASSSRVGSYNEQFF. As DNA, the CDR3 is TGTGCCAGCAGTAGCAGGGTTGGATCCTACAATGAGCAGTTCTTC. The chain couples TRBV6-5 to TRBJ2-1, with D possibly TRBD1 on 5 matching bases. V dropped 5 bases and J dropped 1 base, with 12 bases sitting between them. The CDR3 loop spans 15 amino acids. Germline CDR1 and CDR2: MNHEY and SVGAGI.

This chain connects TRBV10-3 to TRBJ2-3; 8 nucleotides align to TRBD2. Germline V gene sequence: CDR1 ENHRY, CDR2 SYGVKD. This CDR3 has 18 residues. V gave up 3 bases and J gave up 3 bases; unmatched junction bases: 14. The CDR3 reads CAISEDDVGRAGTDTQYF. CDR3 bases: TGTGCCATCAGTGAAGATGATGTCGGGAGGGCCGGGACAGATACGCAGTATTTT.

The chain uses TRBV19 and TRBJ1-1; unclear D gene. The CDR3 is 13 residues long. The germline V and J ends were trimmed by 8 bases and 7 bases, with 17 bases remaining between them. Germline loops: CDR1 LNHDA, CDR2 SQIVND (reference sequence). CDR3 sequence reads: CASAFMGSYEAFF. The CDR3 DNA sequence: TGTGCCAGTGCTTTCATGGGTAGCTATGAAGCTTTCTTT.

The genes are TRBV6-5 and TRBJ1-2; 9 nucleotides line up with TRBD1. The trim removed 5 bases at V and 2 bases at J, leaving 3 bases unmatched. CDR3 length: 14 residues. Germline CDR1 reads MNHEY; CDR2 reads SVGAGI. The CDR3 loop reads CASSVGQGNYGYTF. The CDR3 nucleotides are TGTGCCAGCAGTGTCGGACAGGGGAACTATGGCTACACCTTC.

V and J are TRBV21-1 and TRBJ1-5; the table gives TRBD1 as D, unverified against the DNA. TRBV21-1 is marked as a pseudogene. This CDR3 spans 19 amino acids. CDR3 amino acids: CASSHRDRGFRVVNQPQHF. CDR3 nucleotides: TGTGCCAGCAGCCACCGGGACAGGGGTTTTCGGGTGGTCAATCAGCCCCAGCATTTT.

The CDR3 here is CASSLGQNTYEQYF. DNA for the CDR3: TGTGCCAGCAGCCTGGGACAGAATACATACGAGCAGTACTTC. V usage is TRBV11-3 and J usage is TRBJ2-7; 7 nucleotides align to TRBD1. CDR3 length: 14 residues. CDR1 and CDR2 (germline): SGHNT, YENEEA. The junction had 8 bases not matched to a gene; V was cut back by 5 bases and J by 4 bases.

V is TRBV30 and J is TRBJ1-2; the match to TRBD1 covers 8 bases. This CDR3 is built from 16 residues. Per germline, CDR1 GTSNPN and CDR2 SVGIG (reference sequence). The V gene end was trimmed by 4 bases and the J gene end by 5 bases; junction bases not matched to a gene: 15. The CDR3 region is CAWTGTGILKGYGYTF. The CDR3 region has the DNA TGTGCCTGGACCGGGACAGGTATCCTTAAGGGTTATGGCTACACCTTC.

The chain has TRBV18 and TRBJ2-4; 7 positions match TRBD1. The CDR3 loop spans 13 amino acids. Germline CDR1 and CDR2: KGHSH and LQKENI. The junction had 4 bases not matched to a gene; V was cut back by 3 bases and J by 8 bases. CDR3 DNA: TGTGCCAGCTCACCCCGGGACAGCGACATTCAGTACTTC. It codes for CASSPRDSDIQYF.

The rearrangement links TRBV28 to TRBJ2-7; D might be TRBD2 (5 bases). Trimming took 5 bases from V and 3 from J, leaving 11 bases between them. CDR1 and CDR2 (germline): MDHEN, SYDVKM. CDR3 length: 13 residues. CDR3 region: CASSISGFYEQYF. CDR3 nucleotides: TGTGCCAGCAGTATCAGCGGTTTCTACGAGCAGTACTTC.

V and J are TRBV28 and TRBJ1-3; tentatively, D is TRBD1 (6 bases). The V end lost 7 bases, the J end lost 0 bases, and 16 bases lay between the germline ends. The CDR3 runs to 16 residues. Germline CDR1 reads MDHEN; CDR2 reads SYDVKM. CDR3 loop: CASTNPGVYSGNTIYF. DNA for the CDR3: TGTGCCAGCACCAACCCAGGGGTATACTCTGGAAACACCATATATTTT.

The gene calls are TRBV18 and TRBJ1-5; the D gene is possibly TRBD1 (5 bases). The CDR3 is made up of 14 amino acids. The V and J ends lost 6 bases and 0 bases respectively, with 9 bases between them. The germline V gene has CDR1 KGHSH and CDR2 LQKENI. The CDR3 DNA is TGTGCCAGCTCTGGACAAGCTAGCAATCAGCCCCAGCATTTT. Amino acid sequence: CASSGQASNQPQHF.

The CDR3 DNA reads as TGTGCCAGCAGACCACACTCAGGACTAGCGGGGGGATACGAGCAGTACTTC. This codes for CASRPHSGLAGGYEQYF. The chain recombines TRBV2 with TRBJ2-7; 14 bases match TRBD2. The CDR3 is 17 amino acids. V shed 6 bases and J 4 bases; nucleotides not matched to a gene: 11. Germline V lookup: CDR1 SNHLY, CDR2 FYNNEI.

The chain is built from TRBV6-1 and TRBJ1-4; TRBD1 agrees at 12 bases. The CDR3 has 16 residues. The germline CDR1 and CDR2 sequences are MNHNS and SASEGT. V shed 2 bases, J shed 8 bases, and the junction held 6 bases outside the gene matches. CDR3 coding DNA: TGTGCCAGCAGTGAACGGGACAGGGGGCTCGGAGAAAAACTGTTTTTT. Amino acids: CASSERDRGLGEKLFF.